This is a list of T cell receptor beta chains from one sample in a study of Graves' ophthalmopathy and Graves' hyperthyroidism. MiXCR, applied by TCRdb to the multiplex PCR reads, yields one record per CDR3 protein. The sample gives 500,000 to 700,000 distinct CDR3 sequences, under 45% of which show up once; roughly 4% is in the top ten. The sequenced sample consisted of peripheral blood or thyroid tissue (not recorded which). The receptors were gathered from an adult man with Graves' hyperthyroidism. CDR3s leave out the opening cysteine and the closing phenylalanine or tryptophan. The D gene is left open where the match is weak. Where a row states a size, it is once, few, many or the class of an expanded clone; other rows omit it.

clone_size: many; v_call: TRBV5-8; d_call: NA; j_call: TRBJ1-4; cdr3_aa: ASSSSRGWDEKLF
clone_size: many; v_call: TRBV10-3; d_call: TRBD1; j_call: TRBJ1-1; cdr3_aa: AISESTPTGGGNTEAF
clone_size: NA; v_call: TRBV12-3/TRBV12-4; d_call: TRBD2; j_call: TRBJ2-1; cdr3_aa: ASSLAASLAGRDNEQF
clone_size: NA; v_call: TRBV2; d_call: TRBD1; j_call: TRBJ2-5; cdr3_aa: ASRGSGTAQDGETQY
clone_size: many; v_call: TRBV5-1; d_call: NA; j_call: TRBJ2-7; cdr3_aa: ASSPSFDRPSSYEQY
clone_size: NA; v_call: TRBV5-1; d_call: TRBD1; j_call: TRBJ2-2; cdr3_aa: ASMKTGPVKELF
clone_size: many; v_call: TRBV6-4; d_call: TRBD2; j_call: TRBJ2-5; cdr3_aa: ASSVTSGGGETQY
clone_size: many; v_call: TRBV12-3/TRBV12-4; d_call: NA; j_call: TRBJ2-7; cdr3_aa: ASSLGRSSYEQY
clone_size: NA; v_call: TRBV7-9; d_call: NA; j_call: TRBJ1-1; cdr3_aa: ASSRQELNTEAF
clone_size: many; v_call: TRBV7-8; d_call: NA; j_call: TRBJ1-2; cdr3_aa: ASSLSDAGNYGYT
clone_size: NA; v_call: TRBV7-8; d_call: TRBD2; j_call: TRBJ2-3; cdr3_aa: ASSSGLADTDTQY
clone_size: NA; v_call: TRBV6-5; d_call: TRBD1; j_call: TRBJ1-4; cdr3_aa: ASSPGTALQTTNEKLF
clone_size: NA; v_call: TRBV20-1; d_call: TRBD1; j_call: TRBJ2-5; cdr3_aa: SAPDRSYGTQY
clone_size: NA; v_call: TRBV10-3; d_call: TRBD1; j_call: TRBJ1-2; cdr3_aa: AISEGQGPYGYT
clone_size: many; v_call: TRBV2; d_call: TRBD1; j_call: TRBJ2-7; cdr3_aa: ASRYGTGGLEQY
clone_size: few; v_call: TRBV27; d_call: NA; j_call: TRBJ2-5; cdr3_aa: ASSLLHPQGTQY
clone_size: NA; v_call: TRBV20-1; d_call: NA; j_call: TRBJ1-2; cdr3_aa: SVEVVDYGYT
clone_size: many; v_call: TRBV7-8; d_call: TRBD2; j_call: TRBJ2-7; cdr3_aa: ASSPGSGRGIYEQY
clone_size: NA; v_call: TRBV7-2; d_call: TRBD1; j_call: TRBJ2-7; cdr3_aa: ASSLAVSDRGYEQY
clone_size: NA; v_call: TRBV20-1; d_call: NA; j_call: TRBJ2-1; cdr3_aa: SAELGLSVEQF
clone_size: few; v_call: TRBV7-9; d_call: NA; j_call: TRBJ2-7; cdr3_aa: ASSQGTPYEQY
clone_size: few; v_call: TRBV25-1; d_call: TRBD2; j_call: NA; cdr3_aa: ASSEGTSGRWNEQF
clone_size: NA; v_call: TRBV6-5; d_call: NA; j_call: TRBJ2-3; cdr3_aa: ASRPLISVDTQY
clone_size: many; v_call: TRBV10-2; d_call: NA; j_call: TRBJ2-2; cdr3_aa: ASRENRTATGELF
clone_size: once; v_call: TRBV2; d_call: TRBD1; j_call: TRBJ2-7; cdr3_aa: ASSGTGIWYEQY
clone_size: NA; v_call: TRBV27; d_call: NA; j_call: TRBJ2-7; cdr3_aa: ASGSGLRSYEQH
clone_size: many; v_call: TRBV19; d_call: NA; j_call: TRBJ1-6; cdr3_aa: ASTLIQGPNSPLH
clone_size: many; v_call: TRBV4-1; d_call: NA; j_call: TRBJ2-5; cdr3_aa: ASSQDWSAGNEETQY
clone_size: many; v_call: TRBV13; d_call: TRBD2; j_call: TRBJ2-5; cdr3_aa: ASSSTTGSGEETQY
clone_size: NA; v_call: TRBV5-1; d_call: TRBD1; j_call: TRBJ2-7; cdr3_aa: ASSSSAGGYYEQY
clone_size: NA; v_call: TRBV7-2; d_call: NA; j_call: TRBJ2-3; cdr3_aa: ASSFNEVNTQY
clone_size: NA; v_call: TRBV25-1; d_call: NA; j_call: TRBJ1-5; cdr3_aa: AIAPDGQPQH
clone_size: once; v_call: TRBV7-8; d_call: NA; j_call: TRBJ2-7; cdr3_aa: ASSLGVGGNEQY
clone_size: NA; v_call: TRBV11-2; d_call: TRBD1; j_call: TRBJ2-6; cdr3_aa: ASTRTGASGANVLT
clone_size: few; v_call: TRBV15; d_call: NA; j_call: TRBJ2-2; cdr3_aa: ATSGGLGNTGELF
clone_size: NA; v_call: TRBV5-1; d_call: TRBD2; j_call: TRBJ2-2; cdr3_aa: ASSPGLPPGELF
clone_size: NA; v_call: TRBV5-6; d_call: NA; j_call: TRBJ2-7; cdr3_aa: ASSLYVREQPYEQY
clone_size: many; v_call: TRBV12-3/TRBV12-4; d_call: NA; j_call: TRBJ1-5; cdr3_aa: ASSLGHRGQPQH
clone_size: many; v_call: TRBV15; d_call: NA; j_call: TRBJ1-2; cdr3_aa: ATSMGGRGRGNYGYT
clone_size: NA; v_call: TRBV24-1; d_call: TRBD2; j_call: TRBJ2-7; cdr3_aa: ATSDLGTGGPEEQY
clone_size: NA; v_call: TRBV7-9; d_call: TRBD1; j_call: TRBJ1-5; cdr3_aa: ASSFGDGQGAFWNQPQH
clone_size: many; v_call: TRBV9; d_call: NA; j_call: TRBJ2-2; cdr3_aa: ASSVTVTGELF
clone_size: NA; v_call: TRBV20-1; d_call: TRBD2; j_call: TRBJ2-7; cdr3_aa: SAGLTSGPYEQY
clone_size: NA; v_call: TRBV29-1; d_call: TRBD1; j_call: TRBJ1-1; cdr3_aa: SVEDQGARTEAF
clone_size: many; v_call: TRBV5-1; d_call: NA; j_call: TRBJ1-2; cdr3_aa: ASRSAGANYGYT
clone_size: few; v_call: TRBV7-9; d_call: TRBD1; j_call: TRBJ1-1; cdr3_aa: ASSSPTGLGTEAF
clone_size: many; v_call: TRBV24-1; d_call: NA; j_call: TRBJ1-5; cdr3_aa: ATSSRGGQPQH
clone_size: many; v_call: TRBV14; d_call: NA; j_call: TRBJ1-6; cdr3_aa: ASSQANLNNSPLH
clone_size: many; v_call: TRBV12-3/TRBV12-4; d_call: NA; j_call: TRBJ1-1; cdr3_aa: ASRRLSTSEAF
clone_size: many; v_call: TRBV20-1; d_call: NA; j_call: TRBJ1-3; cdr3_aa: SARPRGVAGNTIY
clone_size: NA; v_call: TRBV20-1; d_call: NA; j_call: TRBJ1-5; cdr3_aa: SARDLEGLGHEH
clone_size: NA; v_call: TRBV20-1; d_call: TRBD1; j_call: TRBJ2-7; cdr3_aa: SARHPDRAGEQY
clone_size: NA; v_call: TRBV2; d_call: NA; j_call: TRBJ1-4; cdr3_aa: ASSERQGGATNEKLF
clone_size: NA; v_call: TRBV27; d_call: TRBD1; j_call: TRBJ2-5; cdr3_aa: ASSPSRTGYVVSETQY
clone_size: NA; v_call: TRBV2; d_call: NA; j_call: TRBJ2-5; cdr3_aa: ASSSGDGEQY
clone_size: NA; v_call: TRBV20-1; d_call: NA; j_call: TRBJ1-5; cdr3_aa: SAGAGSNQPQH
clone_size: NA; v_call: TRBV29-1; d_call: NA; j_call: NA; cdr3_aa: SVVHGTGLLDEQF
clone_size: many; v_call: TRBV7-2; d_call: NA; j_call: TRBJ2-7; cdr3_aa: ASSTDGTYEQY
clone_size: once; v_call: TRBV6-5; d_call: TRBD2; j_call: TRBJ2-5; cdr3_aa: ASSYSRRPAGGRETQY